The clone carrying this TCR beta chain was seen just once. V was cut by 2 bases and J by 0 bases, with 13 bases left in between. Germline values: CDR1 MGHDK, CDR2 SYGVNS. The CDR3 is made up of 16 amino acids. The assay was immunoSEQ multiplex PCR, and TCRdb's table has in-frame clones only and misses some. The sample carries millions of clones, more than 90% recorded once. The data derive from a study of shared clonotypes between healthy human individuals. The chain couples TRBV25-1 to TRBJ1-1; D is unclear. The clonotype was recovered from a man aged 18 to 29 in good health. The material sequenced was naive CD4+ T cells sorted from blood. The subset here: CD45RA+ positively selected. The CDR3 loop is CASSERLNLMNTEAFF. The CDR3 DNA is TGTGCCAGCAGTGAAAGGCTAAACCTCATGAACACTGAAGCTTTCTTT.